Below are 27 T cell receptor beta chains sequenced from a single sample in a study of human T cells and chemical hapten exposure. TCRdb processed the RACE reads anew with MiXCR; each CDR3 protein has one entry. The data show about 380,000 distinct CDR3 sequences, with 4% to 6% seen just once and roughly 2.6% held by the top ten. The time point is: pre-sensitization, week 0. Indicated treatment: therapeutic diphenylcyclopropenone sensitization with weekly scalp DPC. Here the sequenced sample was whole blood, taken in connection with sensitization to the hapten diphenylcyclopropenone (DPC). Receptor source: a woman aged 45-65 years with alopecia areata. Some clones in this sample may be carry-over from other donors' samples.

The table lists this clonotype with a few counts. DNA of the CDR3: TGTGCCAGCAGTTTATTCCCAGGGGGAAAGGCCGGGGAGCTGTTTTTT. It specifies CASSLFPGGKAGELFF. The chain is built from TRBV28 and TRBJ2-2; 7 positions agree with TRBD1. Germline CDR1 and CDR2: MDHEN and SYDVKM. The CDR3 is 16 residues long. The ends lost 1 base at V and 6 bases at J; junction bases unmatched: 8.

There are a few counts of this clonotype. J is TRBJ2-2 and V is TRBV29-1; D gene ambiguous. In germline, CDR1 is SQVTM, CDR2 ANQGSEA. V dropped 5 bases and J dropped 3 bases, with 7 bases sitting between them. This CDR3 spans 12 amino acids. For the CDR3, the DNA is TGCAGCGTTTACGAGGACACCGGGGAGCTGTTTTTT. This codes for CSVYEDTGELFF.

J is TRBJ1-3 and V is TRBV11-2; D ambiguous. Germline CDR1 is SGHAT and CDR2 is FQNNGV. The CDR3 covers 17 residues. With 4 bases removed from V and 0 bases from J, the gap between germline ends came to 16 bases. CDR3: CASSSLRDSYSGNTIYF. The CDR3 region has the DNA TGTGCCAGCAGCTCTCTTAGGGATTCATACTCTGGAAACACCATATATTTT.

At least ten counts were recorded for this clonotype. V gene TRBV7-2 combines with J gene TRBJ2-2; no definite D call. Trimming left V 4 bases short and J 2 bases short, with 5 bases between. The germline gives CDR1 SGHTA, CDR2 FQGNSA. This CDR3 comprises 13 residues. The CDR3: CASSWANTGELFF. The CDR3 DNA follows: TGTGCCAGCAGCTGGGCAAACACCGGGGAGCTGTTTTTT.

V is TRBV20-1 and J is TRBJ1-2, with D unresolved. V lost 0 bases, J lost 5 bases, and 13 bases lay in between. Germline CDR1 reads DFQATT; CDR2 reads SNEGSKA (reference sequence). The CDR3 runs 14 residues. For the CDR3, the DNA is TGCAGTGCTAGAGATTCGGGGTCGAGATATGGCTACACCTTC. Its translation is CSARDSGSRYGYTF.

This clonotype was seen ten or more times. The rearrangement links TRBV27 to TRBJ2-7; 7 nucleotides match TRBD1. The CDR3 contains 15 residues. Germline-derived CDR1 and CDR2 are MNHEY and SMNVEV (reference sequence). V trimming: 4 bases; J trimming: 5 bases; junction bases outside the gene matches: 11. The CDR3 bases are TGTGCCAGCAGTTCGCTTCTACAGGGGTGGCACGAGCAGTACTTC. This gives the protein CASSSLLQGWHEQYF.

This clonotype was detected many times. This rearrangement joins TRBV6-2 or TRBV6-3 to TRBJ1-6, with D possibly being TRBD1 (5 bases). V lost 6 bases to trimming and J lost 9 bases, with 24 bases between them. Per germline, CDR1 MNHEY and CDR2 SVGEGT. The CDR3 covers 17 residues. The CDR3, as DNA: TGTGCCAGCAGCAACATTCCCCACCCAGGGCGGAGTTCACCCCTCCACTTT. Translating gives CASSNIPHPGRSSPLHF.

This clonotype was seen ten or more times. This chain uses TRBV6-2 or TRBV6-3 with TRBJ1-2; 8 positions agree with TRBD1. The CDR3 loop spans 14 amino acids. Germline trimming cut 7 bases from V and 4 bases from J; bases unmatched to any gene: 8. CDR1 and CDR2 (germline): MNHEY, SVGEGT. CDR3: CASNLGQGGYGYTF. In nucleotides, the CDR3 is TGTGCCAGCAACCTAGGACAGGGCGGCTATGGCTACACCTTC.

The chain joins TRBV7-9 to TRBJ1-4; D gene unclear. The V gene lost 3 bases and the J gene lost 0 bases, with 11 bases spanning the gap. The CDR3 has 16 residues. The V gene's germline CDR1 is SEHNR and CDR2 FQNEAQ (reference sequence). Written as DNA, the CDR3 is TGTGCCAGCAGCTTCCGTCAAGGCGCAACTAATGAAAAACTGTTTTTT. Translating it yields CASSFRQGATNEKLFF.

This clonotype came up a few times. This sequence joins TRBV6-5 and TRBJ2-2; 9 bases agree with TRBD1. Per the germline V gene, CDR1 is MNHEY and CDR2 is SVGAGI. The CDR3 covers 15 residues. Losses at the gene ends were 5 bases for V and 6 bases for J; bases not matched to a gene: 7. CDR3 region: CASSTPGQGAGELFF. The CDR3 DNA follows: TGTGCCAGCAGTACTCCGGGACAGGGAGCCGGGGAGCTGTTTTTT.

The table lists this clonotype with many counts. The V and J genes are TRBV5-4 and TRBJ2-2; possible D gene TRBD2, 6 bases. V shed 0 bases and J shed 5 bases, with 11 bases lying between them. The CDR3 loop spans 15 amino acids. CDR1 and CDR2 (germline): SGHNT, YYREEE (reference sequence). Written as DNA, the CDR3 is TGTGCCAGCAGCTTGGACGGAGGAGGGACCGGGGAGCTGTTTTTT. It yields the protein CASSLDGGGTGELFF.

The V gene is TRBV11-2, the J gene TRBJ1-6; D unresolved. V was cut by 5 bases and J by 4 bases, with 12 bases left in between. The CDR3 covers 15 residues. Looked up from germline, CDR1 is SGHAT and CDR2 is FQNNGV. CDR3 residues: CASSPLTAYNSPLHF. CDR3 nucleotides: TGTGCCAGCAGCCCCTTGACTGCTTATAATTCACCCCTCCACTTT.

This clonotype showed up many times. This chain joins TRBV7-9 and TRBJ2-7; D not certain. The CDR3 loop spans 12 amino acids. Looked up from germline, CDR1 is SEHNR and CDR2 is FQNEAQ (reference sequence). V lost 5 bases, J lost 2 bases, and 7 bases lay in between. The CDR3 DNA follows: TGTGCCAGCAGCCCCGCACCCTACGAGCAGTACTTC. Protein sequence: CASSPAPYEQYF.

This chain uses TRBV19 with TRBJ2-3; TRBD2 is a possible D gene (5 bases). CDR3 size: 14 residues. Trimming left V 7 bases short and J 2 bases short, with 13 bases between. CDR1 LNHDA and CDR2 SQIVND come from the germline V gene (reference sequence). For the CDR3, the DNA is TGTGCCAGTACTGACGGGGAGTTCACAGATACGCAGTATTTT. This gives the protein CASTDGEFTDTQYF.

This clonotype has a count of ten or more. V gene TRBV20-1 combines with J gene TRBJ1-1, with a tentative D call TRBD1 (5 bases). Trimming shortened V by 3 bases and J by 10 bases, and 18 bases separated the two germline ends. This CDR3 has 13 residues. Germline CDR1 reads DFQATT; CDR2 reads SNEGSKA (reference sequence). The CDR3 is CSARGTHQSGAFF. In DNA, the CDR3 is TGCAGTGCTAGGGGGACCCATCAGTCGGGAGCTTTCTTT.

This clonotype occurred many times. CDR3 in DNA: TGTGCCAGCAGCGGTAGATTGGGACAGCCCCAGCATTTT. It translates to CASSGRLGQPQHF. The chain links TRBV2 to TRBJ1-5; D gene ambiguous. V was trimmed by 6 bases and J by 7 bases, leaving 13 bases between them. Germline lookup yields CDR1 SNHLY and CDR2 FYNNEI. The CDR3 totals 13 residues.

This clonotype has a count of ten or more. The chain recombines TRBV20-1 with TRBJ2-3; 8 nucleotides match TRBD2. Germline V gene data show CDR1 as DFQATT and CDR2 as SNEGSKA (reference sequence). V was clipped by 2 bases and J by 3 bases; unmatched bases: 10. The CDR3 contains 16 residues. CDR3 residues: CSARLLIAGLTDTQYF. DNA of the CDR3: TGCAGTGCTAGACTGCTGATAGCGGGATTAACAGATACGCAGTATTTT.

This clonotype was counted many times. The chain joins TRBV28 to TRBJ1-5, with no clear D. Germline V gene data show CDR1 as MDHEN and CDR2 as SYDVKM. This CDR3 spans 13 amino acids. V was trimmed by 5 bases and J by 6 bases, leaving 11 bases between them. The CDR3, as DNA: TGTGCCAGCAGTGATCCTACCCCTCAGCCCCAGCATTTT. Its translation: CASSDPTPQPQHF.

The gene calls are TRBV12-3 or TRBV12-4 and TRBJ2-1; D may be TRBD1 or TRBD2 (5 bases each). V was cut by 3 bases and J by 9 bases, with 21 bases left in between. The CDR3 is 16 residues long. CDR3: CASSFLPGTLDLEQFF. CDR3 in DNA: TGTGCCAGCAGTTTCCTGCCCGGGACCCTGGATCTTGAGCAGTTCTTC.

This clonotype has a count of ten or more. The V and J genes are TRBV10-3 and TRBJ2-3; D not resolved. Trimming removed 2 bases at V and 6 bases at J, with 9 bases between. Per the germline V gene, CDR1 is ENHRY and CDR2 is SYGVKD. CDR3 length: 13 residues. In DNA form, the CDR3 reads TGTGCCATCAGTGAGGAGCAAGGGGATACGCAGTATTTT. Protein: CAISEEQGDTQYF.

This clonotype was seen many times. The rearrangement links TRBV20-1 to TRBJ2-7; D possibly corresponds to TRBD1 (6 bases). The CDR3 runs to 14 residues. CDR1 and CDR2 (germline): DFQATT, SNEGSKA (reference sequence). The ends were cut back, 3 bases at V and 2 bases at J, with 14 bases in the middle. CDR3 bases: TGCAGTGCTAGCGATCCAGGGGCTACCTACGAGCAGTACTTC. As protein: CSASDPGATYEQYF.

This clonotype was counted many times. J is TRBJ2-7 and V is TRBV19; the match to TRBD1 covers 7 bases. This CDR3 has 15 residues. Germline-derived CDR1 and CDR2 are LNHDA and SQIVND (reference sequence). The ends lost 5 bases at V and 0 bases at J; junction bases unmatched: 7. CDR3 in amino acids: CASSPRQGLSYEQYF. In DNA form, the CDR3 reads TGTGCCAGTAGTCCTAGACAGGGTCTCTCCTACGAGCAGTACTTC.

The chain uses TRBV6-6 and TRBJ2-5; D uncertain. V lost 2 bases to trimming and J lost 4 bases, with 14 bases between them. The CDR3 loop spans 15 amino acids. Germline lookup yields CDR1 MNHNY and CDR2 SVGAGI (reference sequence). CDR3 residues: CASSYMGKSLETQYF. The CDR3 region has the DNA TGTGCCAGCAGTTACATGGGGAAATCGTTAGAGACCCAGTACTTC.

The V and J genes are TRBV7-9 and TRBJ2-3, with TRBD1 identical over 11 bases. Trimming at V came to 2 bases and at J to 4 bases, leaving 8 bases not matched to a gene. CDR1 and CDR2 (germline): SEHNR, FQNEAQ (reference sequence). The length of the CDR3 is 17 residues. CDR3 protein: CASSLSGTGGLPDTQYF. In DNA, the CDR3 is TGTGCCAGCAGCTTATCCGGGACAGGGGGTCTTCCAGATACGCAGTATTTT.

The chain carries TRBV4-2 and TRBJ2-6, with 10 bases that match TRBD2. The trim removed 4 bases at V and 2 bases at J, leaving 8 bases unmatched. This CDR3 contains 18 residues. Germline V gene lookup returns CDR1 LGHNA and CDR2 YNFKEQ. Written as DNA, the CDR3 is TGTGCCAGCAGCCCGCACGAGCGGGGGGGCACTGGGGCCAACGTCCTGACTTTC. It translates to CASSPHERGGTGANVLTF.

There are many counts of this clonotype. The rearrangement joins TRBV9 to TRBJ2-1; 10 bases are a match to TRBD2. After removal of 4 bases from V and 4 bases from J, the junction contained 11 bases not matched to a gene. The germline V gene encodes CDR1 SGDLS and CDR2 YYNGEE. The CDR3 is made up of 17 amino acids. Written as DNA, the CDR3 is TGTGCCAGCAGCCCCATGCGACTAGCGGGCCTATACAATGAGCAGTTCTTC. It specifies CASSPMRLAGLYNEQFF. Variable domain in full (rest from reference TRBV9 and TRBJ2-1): DSGVTQTPKHLITATGQRVTLRCSPRSGDLSVYWYQQSLDQGLQFLIQYYNGEERAKGNILERFSAQQFPDLHSELNLSSLELGDSALYFCASSPMRLAGLYNEQFFGPGTRLTVL.

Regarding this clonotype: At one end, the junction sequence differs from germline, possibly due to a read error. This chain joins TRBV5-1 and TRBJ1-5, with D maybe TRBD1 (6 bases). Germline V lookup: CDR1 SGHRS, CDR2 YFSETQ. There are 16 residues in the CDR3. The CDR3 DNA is TGCGCCAGCAGCTTGGCGGGACAAAATAGCATTCAGCCCCAGCATTTT. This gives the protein CASSLAGQNSIQPQHF.